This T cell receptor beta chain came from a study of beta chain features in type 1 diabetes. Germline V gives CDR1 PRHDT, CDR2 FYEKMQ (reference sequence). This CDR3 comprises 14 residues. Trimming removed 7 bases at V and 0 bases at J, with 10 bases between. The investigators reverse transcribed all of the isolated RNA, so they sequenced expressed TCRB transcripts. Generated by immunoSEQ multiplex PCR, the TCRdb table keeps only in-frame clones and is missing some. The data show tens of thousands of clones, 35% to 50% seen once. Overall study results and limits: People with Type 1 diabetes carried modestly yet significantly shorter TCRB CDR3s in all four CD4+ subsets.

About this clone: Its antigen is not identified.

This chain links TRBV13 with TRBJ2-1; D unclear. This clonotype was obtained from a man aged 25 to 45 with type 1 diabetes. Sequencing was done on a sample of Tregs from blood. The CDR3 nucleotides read TGTGCCAGCACCGAAGCCCGCTCCTACAATGAGCAGTTCTTC. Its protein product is CASTEARSYNEQFF. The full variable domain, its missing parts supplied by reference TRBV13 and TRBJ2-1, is AAGVIQSPRHLIKEKRETATLKCYPIPRHDTVYWYQQGPGQDPQFLISFYEKMQSDKGSIPDRFSAQQFSDYHSELNMSSLELGDSALYFCASTEARSYNEQFFGPGTRLTVL.